Below, one TCR beta chain is given with its context. The repertoire was sequenced with immunoSEQ multiplex PCR; TCRdb's copy has only in-frame clones and lacks some. The sample has under 200,000 clones; about 88% are singletons. This sample is drawn from a study of cytomegalovirus exposure and HLA in healthy donors. This CDR3 is 15 amino acids long. CDR1 is SGDLS, CDR2 YYNGEE, per germline. The V end lost 2 bases, the J end lost 2 bases, and 11 bases lay between the germline ends. This receptor was taken from a woman between 18 and 29 years old in good health and CMV-seronegative. Material for sequencing was PBMCs. The chain recombines TRBV9 with TRBJ2-1; tentative D call: TRBD2 (5 bases). In DNA form, the CDR3 reads TGTGCCAGCAGCGTTGGACTCCCGACCTACAATGAGCAGTTCTTC. This encodes CASSVGLPTYNEQFF.